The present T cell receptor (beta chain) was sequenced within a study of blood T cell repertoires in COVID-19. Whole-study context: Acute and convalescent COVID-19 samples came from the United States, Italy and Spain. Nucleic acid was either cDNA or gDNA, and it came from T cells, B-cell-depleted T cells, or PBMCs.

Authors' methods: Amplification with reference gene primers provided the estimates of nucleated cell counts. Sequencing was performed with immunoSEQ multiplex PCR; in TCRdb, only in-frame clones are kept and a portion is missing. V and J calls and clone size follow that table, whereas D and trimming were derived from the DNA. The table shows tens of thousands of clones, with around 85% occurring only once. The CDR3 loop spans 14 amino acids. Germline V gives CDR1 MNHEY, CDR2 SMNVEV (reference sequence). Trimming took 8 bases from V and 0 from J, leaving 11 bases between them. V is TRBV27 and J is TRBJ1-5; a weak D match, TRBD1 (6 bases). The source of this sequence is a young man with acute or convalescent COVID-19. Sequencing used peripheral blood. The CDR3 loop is CASADRNSNQPQHF. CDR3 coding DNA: TGTGCCAGCGCGGACAGAAATAGCAATCAGCCCCAGCATTTT.